One sample yielded the 13 T cell receptor beta chains listed below, sequenced in a study of T cell repertoires in ileal Crohn's disease. Profiled with immunoSEQ multiplex PCR; TCRdb holds only in-frame clones, not every one. The repertoire includes about 8,400 clones, around 84% of them detected once, and more than 10% sits in the top ten. What was sequenced was ileal tissue. These receptor sequences come from an adult with Crohn's disease.

This clone came up a few times. The V gene is TRBV21-1, the J gene TRBJ2-1. TRBV21-1 is noted as a pseudogene. The CDR3 totals 16 residues. CDR3 sequence: CASSNPSVRTVNEQFF. Written as DNA, the CDR3 is TGTGCCAGCAGCAATCCTAGCGTCAGGACAGTCAATGAGCAGTTCTTC.

V is TRBV15 and J is TRBJ2-2; D not certain. V dropped 0 bases and J dropped 1 base, with 0 bases sitting between them. CDR1 is LNHNV, CDR2 YYDKDF, per germline (reference sequence). There are 13 residues in the CDR3. The CDR3 protein is CATSRENTGELFF. For the CDR3, the DNA is TGTGCCACCAGCAGAGAGAACACCGGGGAGCTGTTTTTT. Full variable domain (missing parts from reference TRBV15 and TRBJ2-2): DAMVIQNPRYQVTQFGKPVTLSCSQTLNHNVMYWYQQKSSQAPKLLFHYYDKDFNNEADTPDNFQSRRPNTSFCFLDIRSPGLGDTAMYLCATSRENTGELFFGEGSRLTVL.

The chain combines TRBV19 with TRBJ2-2; no firm D call. In germline, CDR1 is LNHDA, CDR2 SQIVND (reference sequence). The CDR3 is 15 amino acids. Deletions cut 3 bases from V and 1 base from J, with 9 bases between. The CDR3 DNA sequence: TGTGCCAGTAGTATTAACGCACTGAACACCGGGGAGCTGTTTTTT. Amino acid sequence: CASSINALNTGELFF.

The J gene is TRBJ2-5, the V gene TRBV7-9; D is ambiguous. The V end was cut by 5 bases, the J end by 4 bases, with 14 bases between. The germline CDR1 and CDR2 sequences are SEHNR and FQNEAQ (reference sequence). CDR3 length: 14 residues. The CDR3 DNA reads as TGTGCCAGCAGCCCCCATTTCCGAGGAGAGACCCAGTACTTC. Translating gives CASSPHFRGETQYF.

This clone was seen only a few times. The chain recombines TRBV30 with TRBJ2-5; D uncertain. From germline, CDR1 is GTSNPN and CDR2 SVGIG (reference sequence). CDR3 length: 15 residues. V shed 7 bases and J shed 0 bases, with 18 bases lying between them. For the CDR3, the DNA is TGTGCCTTGGGCCCCGGCGGTGTCCACCAAGAGACCCAGTACTTC. Encoded protein: CALGPGGVHQETQYF. Full variable domain (outside the CDR3, taken from reference TRBV30 and TRBJ2-5): SQTIHQWPATLVQPVGSPLSLECTVEGTSNPNLYWYRQAAGRGLQLLFYSVGIGQISSEVPQNLSASRPQDRQFILSSKKLLLSDSGFYLCALGPGGVHQETQYFGPGTRLLVL.

The chain carries TRBV28 and TRBJ2-2; D is possibly TRBD1 or TRBD2 (5 bases each). There are 17 residues in the CDR3. Trimming pared 2 bases from V and 9 bases from J, leaving 22 bases between. Germline V gene lookup returns CDR1 MDHEN and CDR2 SYDVKM. The CDR3 protein is CASSLTSPGLAPRELFF. DNA of the CDR3: TGTGCCAGCAGTTTAACCTCTCCGGGGCTAGCCCCTAGGGAGCTGTTTTTT.

The DNA of the CDR3 is TGCAGTGCTAGAGCGGAGACCCAGTACTTC. Its translation is CSARAETQYF. The gene calls are TRBV20-1 and TRBJ2-5; D is undetermined. This CDR3 contains 10 residues. Trimming pared 1 base from V and 5 bases from J, leaving 2 bases between. Looked up from germline, CDR1 is DFQATT and CDR2 is SNEGSKA (reference sequence).

The chain links TRBV6-1 to TRBJ2-5; 8 positions agree with TRBD2. Germline values: CDR1 MNHNS, CDR2 SASEGT. The CDR3 totals 18 residues. V was clipped by 0 bases and J by 5 bases; unmatched bases: 14. CDR3 nucleotide sequence: TGTGCCAGCAGTGAAGCCGGGGGGGGAGGGGTCGTGCGGGAGACCCAGTACTTC. Residues: CASSEAGGGGVVRETQYF.

In regard to this clone: The sample has other DNA sequences that encode this CDR3 too. The chain combines TRBV19 with TRBJ1-5, with D unresolved. The V gene's germline CDR1 is LNHDA and CDR2 SQIVND (reference sequence). The length of the CDR3 is 13 residues. The germline V and J ends were trimmed by 2 bases and 2 bases, with 4 bases remaining between them. DNA of the CDR3: TGTGCCAGTAGTATAATAGGCAATCAGCCCCAGCATTTT. Translation: CASSIIGNQPQHF.

The V call is TRBV7-6, the J call TRBJ2-3; TRBD2 is a possible D gene (6 bases). Trimming removed 6 bases at V and 3 bases at J, with 16 bases between. Germline V gives CDR1 SGHVS, CDR2 FNYEAQ. CDR3 size: 15 residues. The DNA of the CDR3 is TGTGCCAGCAGTCCAAGCGGAGGAGGGACAGATACGCAGTATTTT. Amino acid sequence: CASSPSGGGTDTQYF.

V usage is TRBV7-9 and J usage is TRBJ1-2; 8 nucleotides agree with TRBD1. There are 14 residues in the CDR3. Per germline, CDR1 SEHNR and CDR2 FQNEAQ (reference sequence). V dropped 1 base and J dropped 7; count of bases not matched to a gene: 5. CDR3 residues: CASSLEQGVRGYTF. CDR3 DNA sequence: TGTGCCAGCAGCTTAGAACAGGGGGTTCGTGGCTACACCTTC.

The chain links TRBV4-2 to TRBJ1-1; D gene ambiguous. Germline V gene sequence: CDR1 LGHNA, CDR2 YNFKEQ. Trimming pared 6 bases from V and 1 base from J, leaving 12 bases between. The CDR3 is 14 residues long. CDR3 nucleotides: TGTGCCAGCAGAGTTACAGCGGCGAACACTGAAGCTTTCTTT. Translating it yields CASRVTAANTEAFF.

The V and J genes are TRBV9 and TRBJ1-4; 7 bases map to TRBD1. The CDR3 covers 15 residues. CDR1 and CDR2 (germline): SGDLS, YYNGEE. J was trimmed by 8 bases and V by 2 bases; bases with no gene match: 9. For the CDR3, the DNA is TGTGCCAGCAGCGTTCAAGGGCAGGGGGGGGAAAAACTGTTTTTT. This codes for CASSVQGQGGEKLFF.